These 20 T cell receptor beta chains were all obtained from the same sample, sequenced in a study of Ad26.COV2.S vaccination and SARS-CoV-2 variants. Treatment of the sample: around 19 received Ad26.COV2.S at low or high dose, single or two shots; about 5 received placebo; per-sample allocation not given. Vaccine and placebo recipients were sampled on day 63 after the first injection. The table came from immunoSEQ multiplex PCR; TCRdb's copy has only in-frame clones and leaves some out. The table has more than 300,000 clones, just under 85% seen once. This material consisted of peripheral blood, taken in a trial of Ad26.COV2.S vaccine versus placebo. The receptors stem from a person aged 18 to 65 who received the Ad26.COV2.S COVID-19 vaccine or a placebo.

In DNA, the CDR3 is TGTGCCTGGAGCCTACGCCGGGACGGAAACTATGGCTACACCTTC. Amino acid sequence: CAWSLRRDGNYGYTF. The V gene is TRBV30, the J gene TRBJ1-2, with D perhaps matching TRBD1 (5 bases). Germline V gene data show CDR1 as GTSNPN and CDR2 as SVGIG (reference sequence). V shed 3 bases and J shed 2 bases, with 16 bases lying between them. This CDR3 contains 15 residues.

The chain combines TRBV19 with TRBJ1-5, with D hard to call. The CDR3 runs to 18 residues. V lost 3 bases and J lost 4, with 22 bases in between. Germline values: CDR1 LNHDA, CDR2 SQIVND (reference sequence). CDR3 in amino acids: CASSIPGKVALSNQPQHF. The CDR3 region has the DNA TGTGCCAGTAGTATCCCCGGGAAGGTGGCCCTCTCTAATCAGCCCCAGCATTTT.

This chain uses TRBV6-5 with TRBJ2-3, with no clear D. Deletions cut 8 bases from V and 4 bases from J, with 7 bases between. Germline V gene data show CDR1 as MNHEY and CDR2 as SVGAGI. This CDR3 region has 11 residues. The DNA for the CDR3 is TGTGCCAGCCACAACGCAGATACGCAGTATTTT. Residues: CASHNADTQYF.

The J gene is TRBJ2-3, the V gene TRBV11-2; the D is unclear. The CDR3 covers 12 residues. The ends were cut back, 3 bases at V and 4 bases at J, with 5 bases in the middle. Germline CDR1 and CDR2: SGHAT and FQNNGV. The DNA of the CDR3 is TGTGCCAGCAGCTTTATCCCAGATACGCAGTATTTT. Translation gives CASSFIPDTQYF.

J is TRBJ2-1 and V is TRBV24-1; D remains ambiguous. Per the germline V gene, CDR1 is KGHDR and CDR2 is SFDVKD. Between the trimmed V and J ends, which lost 5 bases and 2 bases, there was a span of 15 bases. The CDR3 is made up of 16 amino acids. CDR3 nucleotide sequence: TGTGCCACCAGTGCGTTCCCATCGCTGACCTACAATGAGCAGTTCTTC. Its protein product is CATSAFPSLTYNEQFF.

The V call is TRBV29-1, the J call TRBJ1-5; D is possibly TRBD1 (5 bases). There are 14 residues in the CDR3. Germline assignment: CDR1 SQVTM and CDR2 ANQGSEA. V dropped 4 bases and J dropped 1 base, with 11 bases sitting between them. The CDR3 loop is CSVVAGGSNQPQHF. The CDR3, as DNA: TGCAGCGTTGTAGCCGGGGGGAGCAATCAGCCCCAGCATTTT.

This clone was detected only a few times. The chain combines TRBV7-3 with TRBJ2-2, with TRBD2 as a possible D gene (5 bases). Germline CDR1 is SGHTA and CDR2 is FQGTGA. CDR3 length: 13 residues. Trimming took off 3 bases at V and 5 bases at J, with 7 bases between the two ends. The CDR3 reads CASSFRGTGELFF. CDR3 in DNA: TGTGCCAGCAGCTTTCGGGGAACCGGGGAGCTGTTTTTT.

This clone was counted ten times or more. The chain carries TRBV18 and TRBJ1-1, with D perhaps TRBD1 (6 bases). Germline V CDR1 and CDR2: KGHSH, LQKENI. The CDR3 runs to 13 residues. The germline V and J ends were trimmed by 2 bases and 4 bases, with 8 bases remaining between them. The CDR3 nucleotides read TGTGCCAGCTCACCAAAAGGGGGCACTGAAGCTTTCTTT. It specifies CASSPKGGTEAFF.

V is TRBV7-2 and J is TRBJ2-2; D is unresolved. Germline-derived CDR1 and CDR2 are SGHTA and FQGNSA. CDR3 size: 15 residues. Trimming cost V 5 bases and J 6 bases, with 16 bases left between them. The CDR3 reads CASSIQPLKSGELFF. CDR3 DNA sequence: TGTGCCAGCAGCATACAGCCCCTTAAATCCGGGGAGCTGTTTTTT. The full variable domain, its missing parts supplied by reference TRBV7-2 and TRBJ2-2, is GAGVSQSPSNKVTEKGKDVELRCDPISGHTALYWYRQSLGQGLEFLIYFQGNSAPDKSGLPSDRFSAERTGGSVSTLTIQRTQQEDSAVYLCASSIQPLKSGELFFGEGSRLTVL.

This clone has only a few counts. The gene calls are TRBV25-1 and TRBJ1-4; D may be TRBD1 (5 bases). Per the germline V gene, CDR1 is MGHDK and CDR2 is SYGVNS. The CDR3 has 15 residues. With 1 base removed from V and 1 base from J, the gap between germline ends came to 7 bases. The CDR3 DNA follows: TGTGCCAGCAGTGAATTCCAGGGAACTAATGAAAAACTGTTTTTT. Translation gives CASSEFQGTNEKLFF.

The rearrangement links TRBV10-3 to TRBJ1-2; D is possibly TRBD1 (5 bases). Germline V gene sequence: CDR1 ENHRY, CDR2 SYGVKD. The CDR3 has 13 residues. Trimming removed 0 bases at V and 8 bases at J, with 10 bases between. This CDR3 is CAISESLGEGYTF. CDR3 DNA sequence: TGTGCCATCAGTGAGTCGTTAGGGGAAGGCTACACCTTC.

V usage is TRBV5-1 and J usage is TRBJ1-6, with TRBD1 matching 7 bases. Germline V gene sequence: CDR1 SGHRS, CDR2 YFSETQ. This CDR3 contains 18 residues. V lost 4 bases, J lost 4 bases, and 14 bases stayed unmatched. CDR3 residues: CASSTGQASIGYNSPLHF. For the CDR3, the DNA is TGCGCCAGCAGCACCGGACAGGCTTCGATTGGGTATAATTCACCCCTCCACTTT.

The rearrangement links TRBV7-9 to TRBJ2-1; the D call may be TRBD1 or TRBD2 (5 bases each). Deletions cut 5 bases from V and 0 bases from J, with 20 bases between. The CDR3 runs 18 residues. Germline V gene sequence: CDR1 SEHNR, CDR2 FQNEAQ (reference sequence). CDR3 coding DNA: TGTGCCAGCAGCCGTCCCCTCCGGGACCCGAGCTCCTACAATGAGCAGTTCTTC. Translated: CASSRPLRDPSSYNEQFF.

This clone came up once. This rearrangement joins TRBV19 to TRBJ2-7; 10 nucleotides match TRBD2. V was clipped by 5 bases and J by 7 bases; unmatched bases: 8. Germline-derived CDR1 and CDR2 are LNHDA and SQIVND (reference sequence). This CDR3 contains 14 residues. The CDR3 loop reads CASSASGGRREQYF. The DNA for the CDR3 is TGTGCCAGTAGTGCTAGCGGGGGCCGGCGGGAGCAGTACTTC.

The chain combines TRBV2 with TRBJ2-7; D is possibly TRBD2 (6 bases). Germline V CDR1 and CDR2: SNHLY, FYNNEI. V gave up 5 bases and J gave up 6 bases, with 17 bases separating them. The CDR3 covers 14 residues. The CDR3 here is CASSSERGSGEQYF. For the CDR3, the DNA is TGTGCCAGCAGTTCGGAACGGGGGAGTGGCGAGCAGTACTTC. Using reference TRBV2 and TRBJ2-7 for the parts outside the CDR3, the full variable domain is EPEVTQTPSHQVTQMGQEVILRCVPISNHLYFYWYRQILGQKVEFLVSFYNNEISEKSEIFDDQFSVERPDGSNFTLKIRSTKLEDSAMYFCASSSERGSGEQYFGPGTRLTVT.

V usage is TRBV7-8 and J usage is TRBJ1-2; 8 nucleotides agree with TRBD1. CDR3 length equals 14 residues. Unmatched junction bases numbered 10, after V lost 5 bases and J lost 8 bases. Per the germline V gene, CDR1 is SGHVS and CDR2 is FQNEAQ. The CDR3 DNA reads as TGTGCCAGCAGCGCCTCCGGACAGGGCGGGGGCTACACCTTC. Translating it yields CASSASGQGGGYTF.

This chain joins TRBV6-6 and TRBJ1-2; D not resolved. From germline, CDR1 is MNHNY and CDR2 SVGAGI (reference sequence). The V gene lost 8 bases and the J gene lost 0 bases, with 10 bases spanning the gap. This CDR3 spans 13 amino acids. In DNA form, the CDR3 reads TGTGCCAGCGAGATGCGTGCTAACTATGGCTACACCTTC. This translates into CASEMRANYGYTF.

The rearrangement links TRBV18 to TRBJ2-3; TRBD1 matches at 8 bases. CDR3 size: 14 residues. CDR1 and CDR2 from the germline V gene are KGHSH and LQKENI. Trimming at V came to 3 bases and at J to 4 bases, leaving 3 bases not matched to a gene. The CDR3 nucleotides are TGTGCCAGCTCACCTACGACAGGGGCAGATACGCAGTATTTT. This gives the protein CASSPTTGADTQYF. The complete variable domain, with remaining parts taken from reference TRBV18 and TRBJ2-3, reads NAGVMQNPRHLVRRRGQEARLRCSPMKGHSHVYWYRQLPEEGLKFMVYLQKENIIDESGMPKERFSAEFPKEGPSILRIQQVVRGDSAAYFCASSPTTGADTQYFGPGTRLTVL.

This clone was seen more than once but under ten times. This sequence joins TRBV27 and TRBJ2-3; 7 bases fit TRBD1. CDR1 and CDR2 (germline): MNHEY, SMNVEV (reference sequence). V lost 6 bases to trimming and J lost 3 bases; unmatched junction nucleotides: 6. This CDR3 is built from 14 residues. The CDR3, as DNA: TGTGCCAGCAGAAGGGACAGTCGGACAGATACGCAGTATTTT. It encodes CASRRDSRTDTQYF.

This sequence joins TRBV11-2 and TRBJ2-5, with TRBD1 as a possible D gene (5 bases). The germline V gene encodes CDR1 SGHAT and CDR2 FQNNGV. Trimming pared 1 base from V and 2 bases from J, leaving 14 bases between. This CDR3 has 16 amino acids. CDR3 in amino acids: CASSLGVDRKQETQYF. CDR3 sequence (DNA): TGTGCCAGCAGCTTAGGCGTAGACAGAAAACAAGAGACCCAGTACTTC.